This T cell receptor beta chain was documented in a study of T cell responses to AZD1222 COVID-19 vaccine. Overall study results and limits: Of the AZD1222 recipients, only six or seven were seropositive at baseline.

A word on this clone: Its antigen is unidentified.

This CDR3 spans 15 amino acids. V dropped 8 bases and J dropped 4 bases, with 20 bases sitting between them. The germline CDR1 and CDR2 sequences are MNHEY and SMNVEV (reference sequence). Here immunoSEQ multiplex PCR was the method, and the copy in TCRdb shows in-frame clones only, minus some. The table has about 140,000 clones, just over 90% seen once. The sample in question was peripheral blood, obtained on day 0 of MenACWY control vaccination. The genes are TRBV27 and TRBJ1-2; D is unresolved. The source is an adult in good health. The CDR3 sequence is CASCPSGENAYGYTF. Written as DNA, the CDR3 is TGTGCCAGCTGCCCAAGCGGCGAGAACGCCTATGGCTACACCTTC.